The 8 T cell receptor beta chains given below trace back to one sample, sequenced in a study of OX40 agonist ivuxolimab in advanced cancers. Repertoires were generated with immunoSEQ multiplex PCR, while TCRdb's copy carries only in-frame clones and drops some. Of around 34,000 clones in the sample, 89% were seen once. The starting material was CD4+ or CD8+ T cells sorted from blood, obtained in a trial of the OX40 agonist ivuxolimab. The origin of the receptors is an adult with an advanced solid tumor such as melanoma, head and neck, liver or kidney cancer.

This clone turned up a few times. The chain has TRBV30 and TRBJ1-2; D might be TRBD1 (5 bases). CDR3 length: 11 amino acids. Germline V gene data show CDR1 as GTSNPN and CDR2 as SVGIG (reference sequence). V shed 4 bases and J shed 8 bases, with 11 bases lying between them. As DNA, the CDR3 is TGTGCCTGGACGCGGGACGAGGGCTACACCTTC. Protein sequence: CAWTRDEGYTF.

The genes are TRBV27 and TRBJ2-5; TRBD1 is a possible D gene (6 bases). Per the germline V gene, CDR1 is MNHEY and CDR2 is SMNVEV (reference sequence). The V end was cut by 6 bases, the J end by 9 bases, with 14 bases between. The CDR3 sequence is 12 residues long. As DNA, the CDR3 is TGTGCCAGCAGCACTCCCCAGGGGTCCCAGTACTTC. It specifies CASSTPQGSQYF.

This clone was found a few times. The V call is TRBV30, the J call TRBJ1-5; weak D call: TRBD1 (6 bases). The CDR3 consists of 16 residues. Germline CDR1 and CDR2: GTSNPN and SVGIG (reference sequence). V was trimmed by 1 base and J by 2 bases, leaving 15 bases between them. The CDR3 bases are TGTGCCTGGAGTGAACCAGGGGTTGTTGGCAATCAGCCCCAGCATTTT. Amino acid sequence: CAWSEPGVVGNQPQHF.

Comments on this clone: A read error may account for a junction end that differs from germline. This chain uses TRBV28 with TRBJ1-2; D may be TRBD1 (5 bases). This CDR3 has 14 amino acids. The germline gives CDR1 MDHEN, CDR2 SYDVKM. CDR3 sequence reads: CASSFTPGARLISF. In nucleotides, the CDR3 is TGTGCCAGCAGTTTCACTCCTGGGGCCCGTTTGATCTCCTTC.

The genes are TRBV6-5 and TRBJ2-7; no firm D call. Germline-derived CDR1 and CDR2 are MNHEY and SVGAGI. The CDR3 is 12 residues long. V was trimmed by 3 bases and J by 5 bases, leaving 8 bases between them. CDR3 sequence (DNA): TGTGCCAGCAGTTATACCCCAGACGAGCAGTACTTC. It yields the protein CASSYTPDEQYF.

V usage is TRBV7-9 and J usage is TRBJ1-4; 9 bases map to TRBD1. This CDR3 has 17 residues. Germline lookup yields CDR1 SEHNR and CDR2 FQNEAQ (reference sequence). Trimming cost V 5 bases and J 0 bases; bases outside gene matches: 7. In DNA, the CDR3 is TGTGCCAGCAGCCCAATACAGGGGGCCTCAACTAATGAAAAACTGTTTTTT. Translation: CASSPIQGASTNEKLFF.

This chain connects TRBV5-1 to TRBJ2-7; the D is unclear. V was clipped by 3 bases and J by 3 bases, with 13 bases between them. The CDR3 sequence is 14 residues long. The V gene's germline CDR1 is SGHRS and CDR2 YFSETQ. CDR3 bases: TGCGCCAGCAGCTCGGACGTACAATACTACGAGCAGTACTTC. Translated, it gives CASSSDVQYYEQYF.

The chain is built from TRBV4-3 and TRBJ2-6; the D gene is possibly TRBD2 (6 bases). From germline, CDR1 is LGHNA and CDR2 YSLEER. Trimming shortened V by 1 base and J by 10 bases, and 8 bases separated the two germline ends. CDR3 length equals 13 residues. CDR3 amino acids: CASSQAGENVLTF. CDR3 coding DNA: TGCGCCAGCAGCCAAGCGGGGGAGAACGTCCTGACTTTC.